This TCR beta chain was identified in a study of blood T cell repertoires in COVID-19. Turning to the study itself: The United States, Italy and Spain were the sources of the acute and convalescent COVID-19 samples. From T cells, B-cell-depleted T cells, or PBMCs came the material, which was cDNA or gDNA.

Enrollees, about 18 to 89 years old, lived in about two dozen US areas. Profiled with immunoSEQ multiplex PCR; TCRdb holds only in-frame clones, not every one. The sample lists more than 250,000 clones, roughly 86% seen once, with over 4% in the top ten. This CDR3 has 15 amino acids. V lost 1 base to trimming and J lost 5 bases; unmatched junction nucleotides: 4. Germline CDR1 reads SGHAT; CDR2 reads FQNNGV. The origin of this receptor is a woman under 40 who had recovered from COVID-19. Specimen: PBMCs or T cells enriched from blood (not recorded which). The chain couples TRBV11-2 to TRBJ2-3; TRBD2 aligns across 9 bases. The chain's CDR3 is CASSLGLAGIDTQYF. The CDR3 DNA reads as TGTGCCAGCAGCTTAGGGCTAGCGGGAATAGATACGCAGTATTTT.